This TCR beta chain was sequenced during a study of T cell responses to AZD1222 COVID-19 vaccine (dated by TCRdb to 2020 to 2022). Study-level background: AZD1222 recipients whose second dose came at about 4 weeks and those whose second dose came at about 12 weeks were combined into one group, since spike-specific TCR depth and breadth did not differ between the two schedules. TCR sequencing was performed for fewer than 250 trial participants, of whom about 210 were given two doses of AZD1222 and around 26 were given two doses of MenACWY control vaccine. Trial participants were enrolled by age into 18-55, 56-69 and 70-plus year subgroups, with roughly 160, 29 and 62 TCR-sequenced participants respectively. Paper-wide results and their limitations: No day 14 peak-response samples were available, so repertoires were characterized only after the peak T cell response. In the small 56-69-year group, the increase in depth fell short of significance, most likely because of low power. Epitopes outside the regions mutated in the B.1.351 and B.1.1.7 variants were reportedly recognized by nearly half of the unique spike-specific TCRs. A significant rise in spike-specific TCR breadth and depth was observed after two AZD1222 doses relative to day 0 and relative to MenACWY recipients. Only a handful of AZD1222 recipients were SARS-CoV-2 seropositive at baseline, limiting conclusions about previously exposed vaccinees. The vaccine-associated CD4 TCRs covered the entire spike protein, and the dominant responses fell in regions 160-218 and 743-854. Most participants were white British and females outnumbered males, and the authors suggested that clonal diversity may have been underestimated.

The time point label of this sample denotes: baseline before first vaccination. Vaccinee samples came from UK trials COV001 and COV002, including a single-blind randomized controlled phase 2/3 trial of AZD1222 (ChAdOx1 nCoV-19) in healthy adults. For TCRbeta chain sequencing, PBMC samples were collected from trial participants at day 0 and at day 28 after the second dose. Comment on this clone: Its antigen specificity is not known. The sample holds no much larger clone one base away, and base qualities are not on file.

The CDR3 regions of human TCRbeta chains were analyzed by immunosequencing. As for the authors' bioinformatics: Repertoire TCRs were checked for matches against a reference library of SARS-CoV-2-specific TCRs that had been generated using the MIRA antigen-specificity platform. Breadth was defined as the fraction of unique TCRs that were SARS-CoV-2-associated, and depth was defined as the fraction of total T cells that were SARS-CoV-2-associated. Using the MIRA data, each spike-specific TCR was mapped to the spike region that the TCR reacts to and placed in a CD4 or CD8 class. Log10-transformed breadth and depth values were compared by one-way ANOVA with Sidak's multiple comparisons tests. Held by TCRdb, this immuneACCESS table contains in-frame sequences only and omits some clones. Under half of the omission traces to an unresolved V gene where checked; the cause of the rest is unknown. D and trimming come from the DNA, and the V and J calls and clone size come from that table. This sample lists 130,000 to 150,000 clones; 90% to 95% were detected once. The ten largest account for under 1.5% of the sample.

Via the germline V gene, CDR1 is SGHTA and CDR2 FQGTGA. Measured from the cysteine to the phenylalanine, the CDR3 is 14 residues long. Of the read, only the CDR3 DNA is kept; its 42 bases are in frame from base 1. Relative to germline, V is missing 5 bases and J is missing 9 bases, with 7 bases of the junction outside any gene match. The clonotype originates from an adult in good health. This chain is built from TRBV7-3 and TRBJ2-1; the central 10 bases match TRBD2. The sample in question was peripheral blood, obtained on day 0 of AZD1222 vaccination. The DNA sequence is as follows: TGTGCCAGCAGCGCTAGCGGGAGCGCGGCTGAGCAGTTCTTC. Translated, it gives CASSASGSAAEQFF.